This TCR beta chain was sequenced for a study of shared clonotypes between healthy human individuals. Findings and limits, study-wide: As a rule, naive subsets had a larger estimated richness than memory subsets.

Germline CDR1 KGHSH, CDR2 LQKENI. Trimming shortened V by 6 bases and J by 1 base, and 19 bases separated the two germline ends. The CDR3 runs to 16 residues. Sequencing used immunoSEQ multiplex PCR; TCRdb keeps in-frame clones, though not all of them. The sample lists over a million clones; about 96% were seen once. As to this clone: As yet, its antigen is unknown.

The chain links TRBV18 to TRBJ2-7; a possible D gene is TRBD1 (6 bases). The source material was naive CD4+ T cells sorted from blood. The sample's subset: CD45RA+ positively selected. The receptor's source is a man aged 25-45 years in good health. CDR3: CASSQTGISYSYEQYF. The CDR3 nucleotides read TGTGCCAGCTCCCAAACAGGGATTAGTTATTCCTACGAGCAGTACTTC.